Listed below are T cell receptor beta chains from one sample, sequenced in a study of blood T cells in healthy people across ages. MiXCR was run by TCRdb on the 5' RACE reads, yielding one entry per CDR3 protein. Of about a million distinct CDR3 sequences in the sample, roughly 43% were seen once. Input material: blood. The receptors derive from a man in his thirties or forties in good health. Each CDR3 is given with its conserved first and last residue. A D gene is named only where the DNA matches it firmly. Not every row has a clone size; where given, it reads once, few, many or a size class.

13 | TRBJ1-5 | NA | NA | TRBV12-3/TRBV12-4 | CASRIDRNQPQHF | TGTGCCAGCAGGATAGACAGGAACCAGCCCCAGCATTTT
14 | TRBJ1-2 | NA | NA | TRBV2 | CASSNRAWNYGYTF | TGTGCCAGCAGCAACAGGGCGTGGAACTATGGCTACACCTTC
14 | TRBJ2-5 | TRBD2 | few | TRBV6-5 | CASSPKRGEETQYF | TGTGCCAGCAGTCCTAAGCGGGGGGAAGAGACCCAGTACTTC
15 | TRBJ1-6 | NA | NA | TRBV20-1 | CSANLLRPQDSPLHF | TGCAGTGCTAATCTCCTAAGGCCGCAGGACTCACCCCTCCACTTT
16 | TRBJ1-2 | NA | few | TRBV6-5 | CASSYSISMELKGYTF | TGTGCCAGCAGTTACTCGATCTCAATGGAGTTAAAAGGCTACACCTTC
14 | TRBJ2-3 | TRBD1 | NA | TRBV6-1 | CASRGTVGTDTQYF | TGTGCCAGCAGGGGGACAGTTGGCACAGATACGCAGTATTTT
14 | TRBJ2-7 | TRBD1 | NA | TRBV29-1 | CSVGARGNSSEQYF | TGCAGCGTTGGTGCCAGGGGGAATTCCTCCGAGCAGTACTTC
13 | TRBJ1-2 | NA | NA | TRBV20-1 | CSARDRIRDGYTF | TGCAGTGCTAGAGATCGGATCCGGGATGGCTACACCTTC
15 | TRBJ1-2 | NA | NA | TRBV7-2 | CASSPAGARDYGYTF | TGTGCCAGCAGCCCGGCCGGCGCGAGGGACTATGGCTACACCTTC
17 | TRBJ1-6 | NA | NA | TRBV3-1 | CASSQDQSYGRNSPLHF | TGTGCCAGCAGCCAAGATCAGTCATACGGGCGTAATTCACCCCTCCACTTT
14 | TRBJ2-1 | TRBD2 | NA | TRBV6-5 | CASLGGGASNEQFF | TGTGCCAGCTTAGGCGGGGGGGCCTCAAATGAGCAGTTCTTC
16 | TRBJ2-5 | NA | NA | TRBV11-2 | CASSLDSFGTQETQYF | TGTGCCAGCAGCTTGGACAGTTTTGGGACCCAAGAGACCCAGTACTTC
15 | TRBJ1-4 | NA | few | TRBV10-3 | CAISRAGTPNEKLFF | TGTGCCATCAGTCGAGCTGGAACCCCCAATGAAAAACTGTTTTTT
15 | TRBJ2-3 | NA | NA | TRBV21-1 | CASSRKGSKTDTQYF | TGTGCCAGCAGCAGGAAGGGGTCTAAGACAGATACGCAGTATTTT